This passage covers 15 T cell receptor beta chains from one sample sequenced in a study of T cells in Graves' hyperthyroidism and ophthalmopathy (dated by TCRdb to between 2018 and 2021). Library construction relied on multiplex PCR. TCRdb lists the instrument as Illumina HiSeq 2000. The TCR beta CDR3 regions were amplified from RNA transcripts. A first-round RT-PCR of the TCR CDR3 used the HTBI primer set with the Qiagen OneStep RT-PCR kit. In TCRdb, the public reads were trimmed at Q25 with fastp and aligned with MiXCR, with productive beta chains retained. Every CDR3 protein is listed once, alongside the most common genes and DNA of its rows. A total of 600,000 or so distinct CDR3 sequences appear in this sample, approximately 15% of them only once. The ten largest account for 7.1% of the sample. Sequencing was carried out using blood. The origin of the receptors is a woman aged 18-29 years with Graves' ophthalmopathy.

Here the CDR3 DNA reads TGTGCCAGCAGTTACTATCAGGGGGGGAATGAGCAGTTCTTC. It specifies CASSYYQGGNEQFF. The rearrangement uses TRBV6-5 and TRBJ2-1, with D perhaps being TRBD1 or TRBD2 (7 bases each). CDR3 length equals 14 residues. V lost 1 base, J lost 7 bases, and 11 bases lay in between. Germline V gene data show CDR1 as MNHEY and CDR2 as SVGAGI.

This clonotype was observed at least ten times. The chain couples TRBV5-1 to TRBJ2-7; TRBD1 might be the D (6 bases). V shed 7 bases and J shed 0 bases, with 11 bases lying between them. The CDR3 has 13 amino acids. Germline lookup yields CDR1 SGHRS and CDR2 YFSETQ. CDR3: CASPPDSSYEQYF. CDR3 in DNA: TGCGCCAGCCCCCCGGACAGCTCCTACGAGCAGTACTTC.

The chain has TRBV30 and TRBJ2-1; D is perhaps TRBD2 (7 bases). Germline values: CDR1 GTSNPN, CDR2 SVGIG (reference sequence). Trimming removed 4 bases from V and 3 bases from J, with 13 bases in between. This CDR3 comprises 14 residues. CDR3 in amino acids: CAWMGGAYYNEQFF. For the CDR3, the DNA is TGTGCCTGGATGGGGGGGGCGTACTACAATGAGCAGTTCTTC.

This clonotype occurred many times. The V gene is TRBV2, the J gene TRBJ1-5, with D hard to call. Germline CDR1 and CDR2: SNHLY and FYNNEI. Trimming removed 4 bases at V and 3 bases at J, with 10 bases between. The CDR3 covers 14 residues. The CDR3 coding sequence is TGTGCCAGCAGTGTCAGGCAAACCAATCAGCCCCAGCATTTT. Translation: CASSVRQTNQPQHF.

This clonotype appeared many times. This chain joins TRBV7-8 and TRBJ2-5, with D maybe TRBD1 (6 bases). Looked up from germline, CDR1 is SGHVS and CDR2 is FQNEAQ. V lost 5 bases to trimming and J lost 2 bases, with 21 bases between them. The CDR3 contains 17 residues. The CDR3, as DNA: TGTGCCAGCAGCCGAAGTACAAGGAACAGGGCTCAAGAGACCCAGTACTTC. This sequence encodes CASSRSTRNRAQETQYF.

Remarks on this clonotype: This may stem from a read error, because a much larger clone lies one nucleotide away. The chain carries TRBV12-3 or TRBV12-4 and TRBJ2-7; 9 bases align to TRBD1. The CDR3 loop spans 14 amino acids. The CDR3, as DNA: TGTGCCAGCAGCTTCTCCGGGACAGGGTACGGGCAGTACTTC. Encoded protein: CASSFSGTGYGQYF.

This clonotype was found many times. V and J are TRBV6-2 or TRBV6-3 and TRBJ2-7; the D gene is possibly TRBD1 (6 bases). This CDR3 spans 18 amino acids. V shed 0 bases and J shed 5 bases, with 23 bases lying between them. Germline V gives CDR1 MNHEY, CDR2 SVGEGT. The CDR3, as DNA: TGTGCCAGCAGTTACTCGAGAACCGGCGCAGGGGTGGTGAACGAGCAGTACTTC. Protein sequence: CASSYSRTGAGVVNEQYF.

The table lists this clonotype with a few counts. V gene TRBV7-9 combines with J gene TRBJ2-5, with 7 positions matching TRBD2. Germline V gene data show CDR1 as SEHNR and CDR2 as FQNEAQ (reference sequence). Trimming cost V 2 bases and J 7 bases; bases outside gene matches: 10. The CDR3 consists of 15 residues. The CDR3 here is CASSLLGGTGGTQYF. The CDR3 bases are TGTGCCAGCAGCTTACTCGGGGGGACGGGCGGGACCCAGTACTTC.

Many counts were recorded for this clonotype. V gene TRBV20-1 combines with J gene TRBJ2-1; no clear D. This CDR3 contains 15 residues. V was pared by 5 bases and J by 0 bases, with 14 bases between. From germline, CDR1 is DFQATT and CDR2 SNEGSKA (reference sequence). The CDR3 reads CSAAYRDFSYNEQFF. As DNA, the CDR3 is TGCAGTGCTGCATACAGAGACTTCTCCTACAATGAGCAGTTCTTC.

At least ten counts were recorded for this clonotype. The chain couples TRBV6-1 to TRBJ1-1; D is undetermined. V dropped 6 bases and J dropped 0 bases, with 17 bases sitting between them. Germline-derived CDR1 and CDR2 are MNHNS and SASEGT. The CDR3 runs 16 residues. CDR3 DNA sequence: TGTGCCAGCAGGGCCCCTGGTGAACGGATGAACACTGAAGCTTTCTTT. This codes for CASRAPGERMNTEAFF.

This clonotype was seen only a few times. The rearrangement links TRBV7-3 to TRBJ1-5; D is perhaps TRBD1 (5 bases). The germline gives CDR1 SGHTA, CDR2 FQGTGA. V was shortened by 8 bases and J by 6 bases, with 20 bases between the two germline ends. The CDR3 runs 15 residues. The CDR3 DNA sequence: TGTGCCAGCGATCACAGCGACGCGCAGGGTCAGCCCCAGCATTTT. Residues: CASDHSDAQGQPQHF.

This clonotype was found many times. This sequence joins TRBV6-1 and TRBJ2-7, with 7 bases matching TRBD2. The V segment lost 8 bases and the J segment 2 bases; nucleotides outside the gene matches: 12. Germline V gene sequence: CDR1 MNHNS, CDR2 SASEGT. There are 15 residues in the CDR3. The CDR3, as DNA: TGTGCCAGCTCCCCCCTAGCGGAAAATACCTACGAGCAGTACTTC. It translates to CASSPLAENTYEQYF.

This clonotype was recorded a few times. V and J are TRBV7-6 and TRBJ1-4; D is possibly TRBD1 (5 bases). CDR3 length: 16 residues. Trimming pared 2 bases from V and 7 bases from J, leaving 17 bases between. Germline CDR1 and CDR2: SGHVS and FNYEAQ. The CDR3 here is CASSLTWDRLGEKLFF. The CDR3 region has the DNA TGTGCCAGCAGCTTAACCTGGGACCGACTGGGTGAAAAACTGTTTTTT.

This clonotype occurred many times. The DNA of the CDR3 is TGTGCCAGCAGTTTAGCTGGGACAGGGGGCGCGAACTATGGCTACACCTTC. This encodes CASSLAGTGGANYGYTF. The chain is built from TRBV12-3 or TRBV12-4 and TRBJ1-2, with 12 bases matching TRBD1. V lost 0 bases to trimming and J lost 2 bases; unmatched junction nucleotides: 4. The CDR3 runs 17 residues.

This clonotype was observed many times. This chain links TRBV6-1 with TRBJ2-5; possibly TRBD1 or TRBD2 for D (5 bases each). Trimming removed 6 bases from V and 5 bases from J, with 13 bases in between. CDR3 length: 13 amino acids. CDR1 is MNHNS and CDR2 is SASEGT in the germline V gene. The CDR3 loop is CASRIRGEETQYF. The CDR3 nucleotides are TGTGCCAGCAGAATAAGAGGGGAGGAGACCCAGTACTTC.